This T cell receptor (beta chain) derives from a study of OX40 agonist ivuxolimab in advanced cancers. Study-wide points: There was clonal expansion of CD4+ and CD8+ blood T cells by week 6 at 0.1 to 3.0 mg/kg.

Of note for this clone: Its antigen is still unknown.

Data came from immunoSEQ multiplex PCR; TCRdb stores just in-frame clones and leaves some out. This table holds roughly 76,000 clones, approximately 85% found once. V shed 0 bases and J 7 bases; nucleotides not matched to a gene: 7. The germline CDR1 and CDR2 sequences are SGHRS and YFSETQ. This CDR3 has 15 amino acids. The sample in question was CD4+ or CD8+ T cells sorted from blood, obtained in a trial of the OX40 agonist ivuxolimab. This chain uses TRBV5-1 with TRBJ1-2; 9 nucleotides agree with TRBD1. The TCR sequence derives from an adult with an advanced solid tumor such as melanoma, head and neck, liver or kidney cancer. The CDR3 is CASSLGQGGDGGYTF. Here the CDR3 DNA reads TGCGCCAGCAGCTTGGGACAGGGGGGAGATGGTGGCTACACCTTC.